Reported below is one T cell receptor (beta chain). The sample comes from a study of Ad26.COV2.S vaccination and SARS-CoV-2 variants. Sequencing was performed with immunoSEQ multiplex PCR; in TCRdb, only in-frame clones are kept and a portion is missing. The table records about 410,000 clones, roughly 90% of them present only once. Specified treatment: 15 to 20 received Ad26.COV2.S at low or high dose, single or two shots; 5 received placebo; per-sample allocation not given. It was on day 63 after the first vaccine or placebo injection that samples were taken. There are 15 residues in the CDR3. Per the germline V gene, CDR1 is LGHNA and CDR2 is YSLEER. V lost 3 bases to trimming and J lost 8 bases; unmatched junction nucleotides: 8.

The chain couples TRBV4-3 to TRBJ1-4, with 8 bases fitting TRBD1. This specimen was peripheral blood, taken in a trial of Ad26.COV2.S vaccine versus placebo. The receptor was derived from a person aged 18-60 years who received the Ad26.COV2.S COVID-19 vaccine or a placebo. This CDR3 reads CASSHRTGQSEKLFF. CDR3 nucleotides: TGCGCCAGCAGCCACCGGACAGGGCAATCGGAAAAACTGTTTTTT.